This T cell receptor (beta chain) appears in the sequencing data of a study of blood T cell repertoires in COVID-19. Turning to the study itself: There were acute and convalescent COVID-19 samples, and they came from the United States, Italy and Spain. Sample material is recorded as cDNA or gDNA derived from T cells, B-cell-depleted T cells, or PBMCs.

Authors' processing steps: Reference gene primer amplification yielded estimated nucleated cell counts. Produced via immunoSEQ multiplex PCR; TCRdb's table is partial and in-frame only. The V and J calls and the clone size are those of that table, but D and trimming were determined from the DNA. This sample has 300,000 to 350,000 clones, with approximately 85% found just once. The receptor's source is a man in his thirties or forties who had recovered from COVID-19. The specimen sequenced was PBMCs or T cells enriched from blood (not recorded which).

This CDR3 is CASSLGGGLTDTQYF. CDR3 nucleotide sequence: TGTGCCAGCAGCTTGGGGGGGGGCCTGACAGATACGCAGTATTTT. This chain links TRBV5-4 with TRBJ2-3; D is perhaps TRBD2 (7 bases). The V gene lost 0 bases and the J gene lost 3 bases, with 11 bases spanning the gap. The length of the CDR3 is 15 residues. Looked up from germline, CDR1 is SGHNT and CDR2 is YYREEE (reference sequence).